This entry lists 24 T cell receptor beta chains sequenced from one sample in a study of PD-1 blockade in classical Hodgkin lymphoma. Only in-frame clones appear in the TCRdb table, and some are missing; sequencing was by immunoSEQ multiplex PCR. The data hold about 98,000 clones, with roughly 92% observed a single time. Every patient was affected by relapse after autologous stem cell transplantation, while exposure to brentuximab vedotin was not uniform. The sequenced sample was peripheral blood mononuclear cells (PBMCs), obtained at baseline. All receptors derive from a human donor with classical Hodgkin lymphoma.

This sequence joins TRBV28 and TRBJ2-7; possible D gene TRBD1, 6 bases. The ends were cut back, 0 bases at V and 2 bases at J, with 8 bases in the middle. The CDR3 runs 14 residues. Looked up from germline, CDR1 is MDHEN and CDR2 is SYDVKM. The CDR3 region has the DNA TGTGCCAGCAGTTTATGGGACAGCCCCTACGAGCAGTACTTC. Translated, it gives CASSLWDSPYEQYF.

The V gene is TRBV9, the J gene TRBJ2-7; TRBD2 agrees at 7 bases. This CDR3 spans 15 amino acids. Germline V gene data show CDR1 as SGDLS and CDR2 as YYNGEE. Trimming cost V 0 bases and J 2 bases; bases outside gene matches: 5. CDR3 amino acids: CASSVDGGSTYEQYF. The DNA for the CDR3 is TGTGCCAGCAGCGTAGACGGCGGGAGCACCTACGAGCAGTACTTC.

The rearrangement joins TRBV4-1 to TRBJ1-4; D is unresolved. V was pared by 5 bases and J by 0 bases, with 7 bases between. The CDR3 extends over 14 amino acids. The V gene's germline CDR1 is MGHRA and CDR2 YSYEKL. The CDR3 nucleotides read TGCGCCAGCAGCGAAGGAGCAACTAATGAAAAACTGTTTTTT. Translation: CASSEGATNEKLFF.

The gene calls are TRBV5-1 and TRBJ2-7; D might be TRBD2 (6 bases). The CDR3 covers 13 residues. Per the germline V gene, CDR1 is SGHRS and CDR2 is YFSETQ. Deletions cut 0 bases from V and 6 bases from J, with 10 bases between. The CDR3 is CASSLEAGPEQYF. CDR3 coding DNA: TGCGCCAGCAGCTTGGAGGCGGGGCCCGAGCAGTACTTC.

The chain employs TRBV9 and TRBJ2-3, with 9 bases that match TRBD2. Trimming cost V 4 bases and J 2 bases; bases outside gene matches: 8. The CDR3 length is 16 residues. Germline lookup yields CDR1 SGDLS and CDR2 YYNGEE. CDR3 nucleotide sequence: TGTGCCAGCAGCCGGCTAAGCGGGAGGTCCACAGATACGCAGTATTTT. It translates to CASSRLSGRSTDTQYF. Looking up the rest from reference TRBV9 and TRBJ2-3 gives the full variable domain: DSGVTQTPKHLITATGQRVTLRCSPRSGDLSVYWYQQSLDQGLQFLIQYYNGEERAKGNILERFSAQQFPDLHSELNLSSLELGDSALYFCASSRLSGRSTDTQYFGPGTRLTVL.

This CDR3 reads CASSLAGINEQYF. CDR3 DNA sequence: TGTGCCAGCAGCTTAGCAGGGATCAACGAGCAGTACTTC. The genes are TRBV7-9 and TRBJ2-7; D is uncertain. The CDR3 is made up of 13 amino acids. CDR1 and CDR2 from the germline V gene are SEHNR and FQNEAQ (reference sequence). With 0 bases removed from V and 5 bases from J, the gap between germline ends came to 8 bases.

The chain links TRBV27 to TRBJ2-7; D may be TRBD2 (6 bases). This CDR3 is 14 amino acids long. The V gene lost 6 bases and the J gene lost 9 bases, with 21 bases spanning the gap. Germline CDR1 reads MNHEY; CDR2 reads SMNVEV (reference sequence). The CDR3 reads CASRELASPSLQYF. DNA for the CDR3: TGTGCCAGCAGGGAACTAGCCTCCCCTTCCTTGCAGTACTTC.

In this sample, this clone turned up once. The genes are TRBV2 and TRBJ2-2; weak D call: TRBD1 (6 bases). CDR1 is SNHLY, CDR2 FYNNEI, per germline. Trimming took 5 bases from V and 6 from J, leaving 13 bases between them. The CDR3 consists of 14 residues. CDR3 in DNA: TGTGCCAGCAGTTTCTTATCAGGGGCCGGGGAGCTGTTTTTT. It is translated as CASSFLSGAGELFF.

The chain uses TRBV6-1 and TRBJ1-5; a weak D match, TRBD1 (6 bases). There are 15 residues in the CDR3. Deletions cut 4 bases from V and 9 bases from J, with 19 bases between. The germline gives CDR1 MNHNS, CDR2 SASEGT. CDR3 sequence (DNA): TGTGCCAGCAGTGTCGAAACAGGGTATGTGCCGCCCCAGCATTTT. Translated: CASSVETGYVPPQHF.

The chain employs TRBV7-3 and TRBJ2-6; D might be TRBD1 (5 bases). CDR3 size: 18 residues. Trimming took 3 bases from V and 0 from J, leaving 15 bases between them. Germline V gives CDR1 SGHTA, CDR2 FQGTGA. CDR3 bases: TGTGCCAGCAGCTTCCTGGGGCGCGCAAGCTCTGGGGCCAACGTCCTGACTTTC. Its translation is CASSFLGRASSGANVLTF.

V usage is TRBV2 and J usage is TRBJ1-1, with D possibly matching TRBD1 (5 bases). In germline, CDR1 is SNHLY, CDR2 FYNNEI. The V and J ends lost 4 bases and 5 bases respectively, with 14 bases between them. This CDR3 region has 14 residues. The CDR3 protein is CASSAQVRGTEAFF. CDR3 nucleotides: TGTGCCAGCAGTGCACAGGTTAGAGGTACTGAAGCTTTCTTT.

The chain is built from TRBV6-1 and TRBJ2-1; 8 bases align to TRBD1. Losses at the gene ends were 4 bases for V and 6 bases for J; bases not matched to a gene: 8. This CDR3 has 15 amino acids. Germline-derived CDR1 and CDR2 are MNHNS and SASEGT. The CDR3: CASSGNTGGLNEQFF. The DNA for the CDR3 is TGTGCCAGCAGTGGTAATACAGGGGGTCTCAATGAGCAGTTCTTC.

The V gene is TRBV9, the J gene TRBJ2-1, with TRBD2 matching over 8 bases. Germline CDR1 is SGDLS and CDR2 is YYNGEE. The CDR3 is made up of 15 amino acids. Trimming cost V 3 bases and J 2 bases; bases outside gene matches: 4. This chain's CDR3 is CASSGPGLAYNEQFF. The DNA for the CDR3 is TGTGCCAGCAGCGGACCGGGACTAGCCTACAATGAGCAGTTCTTC.

The CDR3 DNA sequence: TGTGCCAGCAGCAAAGCGAGCTTTCCCCAGGATCCTCACTACGAGCAGTACTTC. Its translation: CASSKASFPQDPHYEQYF. The chain has TRBV21-1 and TRBJ2-7; the table's TRBD1 call for D was not verified on the DNA. TRBV21-1 corresponds to a pseudogene. This CDR3 region has 18 residues.

This rearrangement joins TRBV5-1 to TRBJ1-4; D may be TRBD1 (6 bases). The CDR3 spans 16 residues. The V and J ends lost 1 base and 7 bases respectively, with 17 bases between them. Germline V CDR1 and CDR2: SGHRS, YFSETQ. The CDR3 spells CASSLRGGPVGEKLFF. In DNA form, the CDR3 reads TGCGCCAGCAGCTTGAGGGGGGGGCCGGTCGGTGAAAAACTGTTTTTT. Combining the CDR3 with reference TRBV5-1 and TRBJ1-4 gives the whole variable domain KAGVTQTPRYLIKTRGQQVTLSCSPISGHRSVSWYQQTPGQGLQFLFEYFSETQRNKGNFPGRFSGRQFSNSRSEMNVSTLELGDSALYLCASSLRGGPVGEKLFFGSGTQLSVL.

V is TRBV2 and J is TRBJ2-7; 8 nucleotides agree with TRBD2. The CDR3 spans 16 residues. V shed 1 base, J shed 0 bases, and the junction held 5 bases outside the gene matches. In germline, CDR1 is SNHLY, CDR2 FYNNEI. The CDR3 region is CASSEGPGGFSYEQYF. CDR3 coding DNA: TGTGCCAGCAGTGAAGGGCCGGGGGGGTTCTCCTACGAGCAGTACTTC.

This clone has only a few counts. The chain links TRBV6-5 to TRBJ2-1; D possibly corresponds to TRBD1 (5 bases). The V and J ends lost 3 bases and 6 bases respectively, with 15 bases between them. This CDR3 has 15 amino acids. Germline loops: CDR1 MNHEY, CDR2 SVGAGI. The CDR3 is CASSYKGSGSNEQFF. Written as DNA, the CDR3 is TGTGCCAGCAGTTATAAGGGGTCGGGTTCCAATGAGCAGTTCTTC.

The V call is TRBV27, the J call TRBJ2-7, with D uncertain. This CDR3 is 14 amino acids long. In germline, CDR1 is MNHEY, CDR2 SMNVEV (reference sequence). V gave up 6 bases and J gave up 7 bases, with 19 bases separating them. The DNA for the CDR3 is TGTGCCAGCAGCCCCCTCACCTCGATTGGGGAGCAGTACTTC. Protein: CASSPLTSIGEQYF.

The J gene is TRBJ2-5, the V gene TRBV6-5, with D maybe TRBD2 (6 bases). V was shortened by 1 base and J by 5 bases, with 11 bases between the two germline ends. CDR3 length equals 14 residues. Germline V CDR1 and CDR2: MNHEY, SVGAGI. CDR3 coding DNA: TGTGCCAGCAGTTACTTGGTCGGAGGGGAGACCCAGTACTTC. Its translation: CASSYLVGGETQYF.

V and J are TRBV10-2 and TRBJ1-2; D gene unclear. Between the trimmed V and J ends, which lost 8 bases and 3 bases, there was a span of 16 bases. There are 14 residues in the CDR3. Germline V CDR1 and CDR2: WSHSY, SAAADI. CDR3 loop: CASGGTTVDYGYTF. The DNA for the CDR3 is TGCGCCAGCGGAGGCACCACCGTCGACTATGGCTACACCTTC.

V and J are TRBV7-9 and TRBJ2-7; weak D call: TRBD1 (6 bases). The CDR3 contains 12 residues. Germline assignment: CDR1 SEHNR and CDR2 FQNEAQ (reference sequence). V was shortened by 7 bases and J by 0 bases, with 7 bases between the two germline ends. The CDR3 nucleotides are TGTGCCAGCAAGGACAGCTCCTACGAGCAGTACTTC. This sequence encodes CASKDSSYEQYF.

This clone was counted only a few times. CDR3 in amino acids: CASSLETPGQGIYEQYF. Written as DNA, the CDR3 is TGTGCCAGCAGCTTAGAGACTCCGGGACAGGGAATCTACGAGCAGTACTTC. This rearrangement joins TRBV7-2 to TRBJ2-7, with 9 nucleotides matching TRBD1. The CDR3 contains 17 residues. From germline, CDR1 is SGHTA and CDR2 FQGNSA. After removal of 1 base from V and 3 bases from J, the junction contained 10 bases not matched to a gene.

The chain is built from TRBV4-1 and TRBJ2-5; D call uncertain. Per germline, CDR1 MGHRA and CDR2 YSYEKL. Trimming left V 6 bases short and J 1 base short, with 15 bases between. The CDR3 is 15 residues long. The CDR3 DNA follows: TGCGCCAGCAGTTCAATAAACCAGGTCCAAGAGACCCAGTACTTC. Amino acids: CASSSINQVQETQYF.

This chain uses TRBV15 with TRBJ2-2, with 9 bases aligning to TRBD1. Trimming at V came to 5 bases and at J to 4 bases, leaving 11 bases not matched to a gene. The CDR3 contains 17 residues. Germline CDR1 LNHNV, CDR2 YYDKDF (reference sequence). CDR3 in amino acids: CATSPRGTGPGTGELFF. In DNA form, the CDR3 reads TGTGCCACCAGCCCGAGGGGGACAGGGCCAGGCACCGGGGAGCTGTTTTTT.